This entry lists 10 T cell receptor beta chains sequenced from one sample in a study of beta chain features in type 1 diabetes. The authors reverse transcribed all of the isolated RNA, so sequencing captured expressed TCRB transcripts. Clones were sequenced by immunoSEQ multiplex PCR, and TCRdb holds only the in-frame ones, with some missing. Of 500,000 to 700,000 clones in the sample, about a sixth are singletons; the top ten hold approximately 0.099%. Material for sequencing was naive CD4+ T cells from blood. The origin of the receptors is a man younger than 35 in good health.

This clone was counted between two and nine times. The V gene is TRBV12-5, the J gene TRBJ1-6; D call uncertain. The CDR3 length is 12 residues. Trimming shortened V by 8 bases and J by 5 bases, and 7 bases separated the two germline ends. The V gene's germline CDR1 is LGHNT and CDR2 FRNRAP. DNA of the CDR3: TGTGCTAGTAAGCAGCATAATTCACCCCTCCACTTT. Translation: CASKQHNSPLHF.

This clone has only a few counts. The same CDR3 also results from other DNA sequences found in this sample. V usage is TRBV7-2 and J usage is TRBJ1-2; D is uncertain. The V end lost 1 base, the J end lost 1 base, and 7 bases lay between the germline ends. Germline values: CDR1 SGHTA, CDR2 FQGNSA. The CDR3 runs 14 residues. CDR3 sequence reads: CASSLGADNYGYTF. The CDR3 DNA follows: TGTGCCAGCAGCTTAGGGGCGGATAACTATGGCTACACCTTC.

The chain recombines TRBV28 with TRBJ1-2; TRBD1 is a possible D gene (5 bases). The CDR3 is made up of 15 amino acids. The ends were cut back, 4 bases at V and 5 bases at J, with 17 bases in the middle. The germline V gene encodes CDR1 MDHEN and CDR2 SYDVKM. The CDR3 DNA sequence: TGTGCCAGCAGTTACGCGGGGACCCAGAATTATGGCTACACCTTC. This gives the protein CASSYAGTQNYGYTF.

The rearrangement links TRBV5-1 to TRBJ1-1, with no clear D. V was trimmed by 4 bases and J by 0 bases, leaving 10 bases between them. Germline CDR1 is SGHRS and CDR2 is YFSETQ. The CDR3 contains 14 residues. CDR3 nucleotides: TGCGCCAGCAGCCCGCCTTCCATGAACACTGAAGCTTTCTTT. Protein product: CASSPPSMNTEAFF.

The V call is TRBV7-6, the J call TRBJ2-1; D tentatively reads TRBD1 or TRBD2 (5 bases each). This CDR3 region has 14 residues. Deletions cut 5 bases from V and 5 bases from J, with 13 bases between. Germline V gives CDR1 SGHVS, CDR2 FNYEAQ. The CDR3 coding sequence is TGTGCCAGCAGCCCCCGGGGCAGACACAATGAGCAGTTCTTC. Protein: CASSPRGRHNEQFF.

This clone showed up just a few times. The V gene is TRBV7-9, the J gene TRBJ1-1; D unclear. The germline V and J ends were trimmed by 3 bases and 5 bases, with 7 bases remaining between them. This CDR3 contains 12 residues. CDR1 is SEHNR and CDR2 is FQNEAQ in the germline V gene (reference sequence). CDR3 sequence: CASSFGRTEAFF. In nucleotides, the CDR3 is TGTGCCAGCAGCTTTGGGCGGACTGAAGCTTTCTTT.

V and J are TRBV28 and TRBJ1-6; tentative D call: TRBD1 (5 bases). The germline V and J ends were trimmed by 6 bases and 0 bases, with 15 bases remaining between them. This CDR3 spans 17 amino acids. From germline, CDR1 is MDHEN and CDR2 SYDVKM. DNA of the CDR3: TGTGCCAGCAGCCCTCCGGGGGGGAGCTCCTATAATTCACCCCTCCACTTT. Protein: CASSPPGGSSYNSPLHF.

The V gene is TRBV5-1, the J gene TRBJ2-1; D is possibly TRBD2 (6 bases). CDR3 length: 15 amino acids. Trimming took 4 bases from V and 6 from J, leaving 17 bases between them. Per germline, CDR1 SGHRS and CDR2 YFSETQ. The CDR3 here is CASSPARLVGNEQFF. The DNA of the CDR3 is TGCGCCAGCAGCCCGGCCCGACTAGTGGGCAATGAGCAGTTCTTC. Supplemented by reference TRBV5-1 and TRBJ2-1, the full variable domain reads KAGVTQTPRYLIKTRGQQVTLSCSPISGHRSVSWYQQTPGQGLQFLFEYFSETQRNKGNFPGRFSGRQFSNSRSEMNVSTLELGDSALYLCASSPARLVGNEQFFGPGTRLTVL.

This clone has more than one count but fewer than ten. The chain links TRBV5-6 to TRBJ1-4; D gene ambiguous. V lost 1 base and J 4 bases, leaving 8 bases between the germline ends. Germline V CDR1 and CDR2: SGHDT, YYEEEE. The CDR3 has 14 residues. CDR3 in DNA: TGTGCCAGCAGCTTGCAAGGGATTAATGAAAAACTGTTTTTT. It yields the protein CASSLQGINEKLFF.

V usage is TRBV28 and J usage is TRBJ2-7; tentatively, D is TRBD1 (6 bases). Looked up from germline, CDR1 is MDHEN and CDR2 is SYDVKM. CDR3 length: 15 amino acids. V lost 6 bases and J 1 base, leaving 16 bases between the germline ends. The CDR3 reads CASSRPRTASYEQYF. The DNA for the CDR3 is TGTGCCAGCAGCCGACCGAGGACAGCTTCCTACGAGCAGTACTTC.